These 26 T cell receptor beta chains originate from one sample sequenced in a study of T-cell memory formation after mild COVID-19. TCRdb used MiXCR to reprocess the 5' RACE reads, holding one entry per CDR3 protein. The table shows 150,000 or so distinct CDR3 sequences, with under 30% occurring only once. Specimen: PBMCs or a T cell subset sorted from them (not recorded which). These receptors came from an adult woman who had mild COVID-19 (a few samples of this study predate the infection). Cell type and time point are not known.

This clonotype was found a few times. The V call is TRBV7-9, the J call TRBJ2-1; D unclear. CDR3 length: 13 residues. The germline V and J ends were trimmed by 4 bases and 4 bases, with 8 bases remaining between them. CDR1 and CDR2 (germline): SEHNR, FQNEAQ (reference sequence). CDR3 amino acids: CASSSRNYNEQFF. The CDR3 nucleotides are TGTGCCAGCAGCTCCCGAAATTACAATGAGCAGTTCTTC.

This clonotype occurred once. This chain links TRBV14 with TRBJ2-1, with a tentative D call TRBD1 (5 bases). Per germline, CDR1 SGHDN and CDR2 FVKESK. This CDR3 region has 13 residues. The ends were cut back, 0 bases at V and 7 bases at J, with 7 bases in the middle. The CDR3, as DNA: TGTGCCAGCAGCCAAGACAGGGTGAATGAGCAGTTCTTC. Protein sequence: CASSQDRVNEQFF.

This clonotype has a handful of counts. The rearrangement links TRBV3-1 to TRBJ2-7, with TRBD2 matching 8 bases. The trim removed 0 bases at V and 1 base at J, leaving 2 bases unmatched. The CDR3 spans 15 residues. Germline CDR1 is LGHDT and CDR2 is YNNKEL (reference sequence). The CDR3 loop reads CASSQEQRGSYEQYF. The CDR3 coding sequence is TGTGCCAGCAGCCAAGAACAGCGGGGGTCCTACGAGCAGTACTTC.

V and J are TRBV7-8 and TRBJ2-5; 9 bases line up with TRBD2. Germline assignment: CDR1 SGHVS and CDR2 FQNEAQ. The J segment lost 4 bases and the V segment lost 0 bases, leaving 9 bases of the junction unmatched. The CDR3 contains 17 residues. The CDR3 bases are TGTGCCAGCAGCTTAGCGATAATAGCGGGAGTGTTAGAGACCCAGTACTTC. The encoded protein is CASSLAIIAGVLETQYF.

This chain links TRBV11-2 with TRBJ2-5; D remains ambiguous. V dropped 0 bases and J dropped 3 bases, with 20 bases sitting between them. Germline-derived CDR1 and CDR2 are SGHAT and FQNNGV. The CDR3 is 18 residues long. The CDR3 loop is CASSLDGFGRTEEETQYF. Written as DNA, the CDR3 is TGTGCCAGCAGCTTAGATGGGTTTGGACGCACAGAAGAAGAGACCCAGTACTTC. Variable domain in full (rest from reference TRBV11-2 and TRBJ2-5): EAGVAQSPRYKIIEKRQSVAFWCNPISGHATLYWYQQILGQGPKLLIQFQNNGVVDDSQLPKDRFSAERLKGVDSTLKIQPAKLEDSAVYLCASSLDGFGRTEEETQYFGPGTRLLVL.

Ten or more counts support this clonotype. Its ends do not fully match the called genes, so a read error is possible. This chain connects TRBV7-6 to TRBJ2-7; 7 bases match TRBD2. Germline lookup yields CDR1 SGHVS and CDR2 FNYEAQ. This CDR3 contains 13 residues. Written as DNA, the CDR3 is TGTGCCAGCAGCCTAGCGGCCCCCGGCGAGCAGTACTTC. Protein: CASSLAAPGEQYF.

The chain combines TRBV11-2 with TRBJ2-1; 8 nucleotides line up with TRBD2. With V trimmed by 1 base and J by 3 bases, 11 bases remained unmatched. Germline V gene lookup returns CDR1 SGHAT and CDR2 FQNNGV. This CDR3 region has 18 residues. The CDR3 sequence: CASSLVIGGGGSYNEQFF. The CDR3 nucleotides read TGTGCCAGCAGCTTAGTTATTGGCGGCGGGGGGAGCTACAATGAGCAGTTCTTC.

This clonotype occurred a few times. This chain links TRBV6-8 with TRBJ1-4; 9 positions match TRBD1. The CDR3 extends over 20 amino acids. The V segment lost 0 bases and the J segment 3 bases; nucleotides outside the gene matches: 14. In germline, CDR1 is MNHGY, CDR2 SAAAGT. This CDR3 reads CASSYSIGQGHGAANEKLFF. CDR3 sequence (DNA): TGTGCCAGCAGTTACTCGATAGGACAGGGGCATGGAGCGGCTAATGAAAAACTGTTTTTT.

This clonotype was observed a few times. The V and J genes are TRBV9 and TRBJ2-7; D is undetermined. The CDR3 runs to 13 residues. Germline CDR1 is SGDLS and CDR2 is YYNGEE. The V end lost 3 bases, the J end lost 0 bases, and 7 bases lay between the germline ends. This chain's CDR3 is CASSARSSYEQYF. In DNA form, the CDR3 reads TGTGCCAGCAGCGCCCGGAGCTCCTACGAGCAGTACTTC.

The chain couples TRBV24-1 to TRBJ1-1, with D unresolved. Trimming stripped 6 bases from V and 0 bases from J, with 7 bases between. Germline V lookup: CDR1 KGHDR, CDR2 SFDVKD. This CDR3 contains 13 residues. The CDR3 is CATSSSVNTEAFF. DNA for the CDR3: TGTGCCACCAGTAGTAGCGTGAACACTGAAGCTTTCTTT.

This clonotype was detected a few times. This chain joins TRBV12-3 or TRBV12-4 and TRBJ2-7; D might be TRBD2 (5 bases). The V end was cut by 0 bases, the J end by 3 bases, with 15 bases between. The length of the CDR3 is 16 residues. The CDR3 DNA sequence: TGTGCCAGCAGTTTAGCCACGGGTACTAGAGTCTACGAGCAGTACTTC. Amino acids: CASSLATGTRVYEQYF.

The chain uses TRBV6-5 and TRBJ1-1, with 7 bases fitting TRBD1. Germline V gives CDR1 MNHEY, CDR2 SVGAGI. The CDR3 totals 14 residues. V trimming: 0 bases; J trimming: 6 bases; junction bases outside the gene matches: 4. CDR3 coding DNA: TGTGCCAGCAGTTACTCAGGGGGCAAGGCTGAAGCTTTCTTT. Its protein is CASSYSGGKAEAFF.

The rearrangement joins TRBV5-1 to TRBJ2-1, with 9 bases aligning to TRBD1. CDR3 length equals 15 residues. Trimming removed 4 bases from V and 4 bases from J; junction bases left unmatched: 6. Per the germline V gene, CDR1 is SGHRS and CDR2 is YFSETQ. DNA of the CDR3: TGCGCCAGCAGCGTGGGACAGGGTCTATACAATGAGCAGTTCTTC. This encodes CASSVGQGLYNEQFF.

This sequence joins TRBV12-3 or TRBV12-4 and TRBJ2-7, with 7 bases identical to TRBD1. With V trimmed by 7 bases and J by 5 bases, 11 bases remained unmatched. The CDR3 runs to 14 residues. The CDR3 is CASTRQGGIHEQYF. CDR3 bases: TGTGCCAGCACGAGACAGGGCGGAATCCACGAGCAGTACTTC.

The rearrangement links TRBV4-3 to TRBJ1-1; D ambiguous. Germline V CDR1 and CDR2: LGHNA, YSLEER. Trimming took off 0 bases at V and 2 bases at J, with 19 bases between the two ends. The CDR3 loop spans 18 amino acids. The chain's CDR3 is CASSQEVPGSVGNTEAFF. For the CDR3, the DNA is TGCGCCAGCAGCCAAGAGGTACCAGGCTCAGTGGGAAACACTGAAGCTTTCTTT.

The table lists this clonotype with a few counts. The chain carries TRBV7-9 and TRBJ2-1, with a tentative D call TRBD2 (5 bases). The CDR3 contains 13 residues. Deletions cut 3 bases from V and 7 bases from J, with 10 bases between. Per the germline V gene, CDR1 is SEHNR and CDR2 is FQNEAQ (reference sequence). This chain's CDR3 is CASSFLGDNEQFF. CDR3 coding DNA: TGTGCCAGCAGCTTCTTGGGAGATAATGAGCAGTTCTTC.

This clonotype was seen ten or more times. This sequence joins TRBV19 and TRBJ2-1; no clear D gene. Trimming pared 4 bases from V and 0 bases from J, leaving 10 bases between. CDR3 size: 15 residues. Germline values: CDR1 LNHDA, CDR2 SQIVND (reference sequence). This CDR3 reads CASSRLESSYNEQFF. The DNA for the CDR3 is TGTGCCAGTAGTAGATTGGAGAGCTCCTACAATGAGCAGTTCTTC.

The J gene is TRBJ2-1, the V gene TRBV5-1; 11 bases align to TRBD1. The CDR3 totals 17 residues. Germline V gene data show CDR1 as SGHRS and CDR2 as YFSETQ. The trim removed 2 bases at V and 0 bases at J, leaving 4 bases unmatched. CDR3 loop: CASSFAGTGGSYNEQFF. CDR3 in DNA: TGCGCCAGCAGCTTCGCAGGGACAGGGGGCTCCTACAATGAGCAGTTCTTC.

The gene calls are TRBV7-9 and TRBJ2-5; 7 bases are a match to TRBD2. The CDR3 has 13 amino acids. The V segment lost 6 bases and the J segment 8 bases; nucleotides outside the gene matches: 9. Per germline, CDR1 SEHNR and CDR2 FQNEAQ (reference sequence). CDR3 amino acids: CASRPGGEITQYF. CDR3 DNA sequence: TGTGCCAGCAGGCCGGGGGGAGAGATAACCCAGTACTTC.

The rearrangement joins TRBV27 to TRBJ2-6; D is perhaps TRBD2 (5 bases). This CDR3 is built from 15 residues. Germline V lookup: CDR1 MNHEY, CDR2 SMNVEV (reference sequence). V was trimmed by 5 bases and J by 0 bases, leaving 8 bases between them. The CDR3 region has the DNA TGTGCCAGCAGTCCGGGGAGCTCTGGGGCCAACGTCCTGACTTTC. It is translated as CASSPGSSGANVLTF.

The CDR3 DNA follows: TGCGCCAGCAGCCAAGATGTATTGGGGGGAGACACTGAAGCTTTCTTT. This gives the protein CASSQDVLGGDTEAFF. The V and J genes are TRBV4-3 and TRBJ1-1, with D tentatively TRBD1 (5 bases). Germline V gene sequence: CDR1 LGHNA, CDR2 YSLEER. V lost 0 bases, J lost 3 bases, and 14 bases lay in between. The CDR3 is 16 amino acids.

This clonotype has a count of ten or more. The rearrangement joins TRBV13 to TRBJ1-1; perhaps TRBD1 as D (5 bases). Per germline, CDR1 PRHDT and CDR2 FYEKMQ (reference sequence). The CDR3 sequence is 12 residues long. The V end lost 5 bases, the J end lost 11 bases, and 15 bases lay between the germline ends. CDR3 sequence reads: CASSLSGTGAFF. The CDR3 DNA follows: TGTGCCAGCAGCCTATCAGGGACCGGTGCTTTCTTT. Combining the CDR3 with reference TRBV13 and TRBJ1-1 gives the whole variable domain AAGVIQSPRHLIKEKRETATLKCYPIPRHDTVYWYQQGPGQDPQFLISFYEKMQSDKGSIPDRFSAQQFSDYHSELNMSSLELGDSALYFCASSLSGTGAFFGQGTRLTVV.

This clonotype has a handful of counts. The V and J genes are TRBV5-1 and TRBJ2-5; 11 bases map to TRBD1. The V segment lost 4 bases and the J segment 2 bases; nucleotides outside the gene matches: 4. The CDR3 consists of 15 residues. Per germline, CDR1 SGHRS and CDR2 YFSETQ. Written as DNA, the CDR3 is TGCGCCAGCAGCGAGGGACAGGGGGAACAAGAGACCCAGTACTTC. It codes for CASSEGQGEQETQYF.

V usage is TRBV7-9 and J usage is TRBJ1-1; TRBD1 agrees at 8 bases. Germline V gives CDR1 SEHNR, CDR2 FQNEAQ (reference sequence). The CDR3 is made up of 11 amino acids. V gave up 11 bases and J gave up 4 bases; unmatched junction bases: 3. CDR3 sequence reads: CAVDRGTEAFF. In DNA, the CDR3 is TGTGCCGTAGACAGGGGCACTGAAGCTTTCTTT.

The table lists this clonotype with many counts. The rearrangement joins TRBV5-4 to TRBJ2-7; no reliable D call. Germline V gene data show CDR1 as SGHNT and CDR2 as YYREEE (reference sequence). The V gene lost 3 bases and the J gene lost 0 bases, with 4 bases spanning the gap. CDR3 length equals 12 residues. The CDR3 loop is CASSSSSYEQYF. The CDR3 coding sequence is TGTGCCAGCAGCTCGAGCTCCTACGAGCAGTACTTC.

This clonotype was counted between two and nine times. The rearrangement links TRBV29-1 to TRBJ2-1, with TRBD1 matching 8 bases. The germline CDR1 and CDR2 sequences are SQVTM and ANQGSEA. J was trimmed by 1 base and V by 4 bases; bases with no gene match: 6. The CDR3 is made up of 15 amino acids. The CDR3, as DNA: TGCAGCGTTGTGGGCAGGGGGCCTTCCTACAATGAGCAGTTCTTC. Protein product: CSVVGRGPSYNEQFF.